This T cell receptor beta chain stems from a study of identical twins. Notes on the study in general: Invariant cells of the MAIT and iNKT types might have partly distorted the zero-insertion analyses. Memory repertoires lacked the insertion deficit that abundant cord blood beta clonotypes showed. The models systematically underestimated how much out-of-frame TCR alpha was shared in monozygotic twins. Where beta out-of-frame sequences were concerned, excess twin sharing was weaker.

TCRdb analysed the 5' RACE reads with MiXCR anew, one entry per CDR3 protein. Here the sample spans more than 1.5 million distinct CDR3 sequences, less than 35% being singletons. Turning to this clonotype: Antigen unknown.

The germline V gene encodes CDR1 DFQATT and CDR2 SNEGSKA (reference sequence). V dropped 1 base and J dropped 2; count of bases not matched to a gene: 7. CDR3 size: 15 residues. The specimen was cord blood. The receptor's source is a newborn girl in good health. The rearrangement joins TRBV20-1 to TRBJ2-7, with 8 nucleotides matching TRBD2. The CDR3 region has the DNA TGCAGTGCTAGAGGCCTAGCGGGCGACACCTACGAGCAGTACTTC. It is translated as CSARGLAGDTYEQYF.